Below are 3 T cell receptor beta chains sequenced from a single sample in a study of response to subunit inactivated influenza vaccine. MiXCR, applied by TCRdb to the RT-PCR reads, yields one record per CDR3 protein. The table shows roughly 710,000 distinct CDR3 sequences, with 14% occurring only once. The sequenced sample was PBMCs from blood, obtained around 14 days before vaccination. Receptors were obtained from a man aged 50-59 years who received an inactivated influenza vaccine.

The V gene is TRBV12-3 or TRBV12-4, the J gene TRBJ1-6, with 11 nucleotides matching TRBD1. This CDR3 has 14 residues. The ends lost 10 bases at V and 10 bases at J; junction bases unmatched: 9. CDR3 residues: CAIGQGAFGSPLHF. The CDR3 DNA sequence: TGTGCCATCGGACAGGGGGCGTTTGGGTCACCCCTCCACTTT.

The chain combines TRBV5-5 with TRBJ2-2; D ambiguous. Trimming cost V 2 bases and J 0 bases, with 8 bases left between them. The CDR3 length is 15 residues. In germline, CDR1 is SGHKS, CDR2 YYEKEE (reference sequence). The CDR3 DNA reads as TGTGCCAGCAGCTTTAGGCAGACGAACACCGGGGAGCTGTTTTTT. It encodes CASSFRQTNTGELFF.

Many counts were recorded for this clonotype. The junction departs from the called germline gene at one end, perhaps through a read error. The chain uses TRBV5-1 and TRBJ2-2; D call uncertain. Looked up from germline, CDR1 is SGHRS and CDR2 is YFSETQ. The CDR3 runs 14 residues. For the CDR3, the DNA is TGTGCCAGCAGCCTTTCGCTAAACACCGGGGAGCTGTTTTTT. It encodes CASSLSLNTGELFF. Together with reference TRBV5-1 and TRBJ2-2, the CDR3 gives the full variable domain: KAGVTQTPRYLIKTRGQQVTLSCSPISGHRSVSWYQQTPGQGLQFLFEYFSETQRNKGNFPGRFSGRQFSNSRSEMNVSTLELGDSALYLCASSLSLNTGELFFGEGSRLTVL.